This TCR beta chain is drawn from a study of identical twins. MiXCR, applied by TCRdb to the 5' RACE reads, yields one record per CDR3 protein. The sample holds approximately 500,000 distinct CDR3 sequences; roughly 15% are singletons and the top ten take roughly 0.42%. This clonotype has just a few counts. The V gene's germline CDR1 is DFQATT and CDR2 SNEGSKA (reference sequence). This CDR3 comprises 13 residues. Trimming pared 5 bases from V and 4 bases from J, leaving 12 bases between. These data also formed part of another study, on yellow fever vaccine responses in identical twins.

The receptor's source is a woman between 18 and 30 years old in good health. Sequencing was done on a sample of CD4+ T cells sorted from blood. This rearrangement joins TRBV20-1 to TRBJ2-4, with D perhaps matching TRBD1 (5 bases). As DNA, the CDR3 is TGCAGTGCTTTCCAGGGTCCTAAAAACATTCAGTACTTC. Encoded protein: CSAFQGPKNIQYF.